Sequencing of this TCR beta chain was carried out in a study of cytomegalovirus exposure and HLA in healthy donors (dated by TCRdb to 2015 to 2018). For the wider study: An earlier analysis of approximately 640 of the donors reported 250 to 300 Gb of sequence data and around 120 million unique TCR beta sequences from 150 million to 200 million T cells. About 310 gigabases of sequencing data and 70 million to 100 million unique TCR sequences were included in an early release covering 550 to 650 HLA-typed donors. Of the approximately 400 genotyped donors, about 84% fell in the genetic ancestry cluster associated with self-reported Caucasian donors. The aim of the study was to test whether cataloging public T cell receptors could identify signatures of past pathogen exposure. Using immunosequencing, the study profiled T cell repertoires from approximately 700 subjects and related those repertoires to cytomegalovirus serostatus. A separate validation cohort of more than 100 different subjects was used in addition to the roughly 670-subject first cohort. To predict cytomegalovirus infection status, the study brought together high-throughput TCR immunosequencing, statistical association of individual TCRs with disease status, and machine learning. A later analysis re-examined previously published TCR beta repertoires from 610 or so donors and added high-resolution HLA genotyping to investigate patterns of TCR occurrence. The later analysis used no new phenotypic data to find candidate immune exposures, relying instead on TCR beta sequences and their occurrence across donors. An earlier analysis of approximately 580 of the donors used high-throughput TCR beta sequencing to judge whether each TCR beta V gene segment behaved as functional or pseudogenic. Donor age, sex, ethnicity and CMV serostatus were collected together with the repertoire data. A later genetic analysis took genome-wide SNP genotypes for about three fifths of the 666 donors and used that subset as a discovery cohort. All discovery cohort repertoires had been generated using a single sequencing platform. Class I and class II HLA loci were covered by the typing at four-digit resolution. The number of donors typed differed by locus, with about 629-630 for A, B, C, DRB1 and DQB1, around 560 for DQA1, 600 to 610 for DPA1, and approximately 470 for DPB1. Several DR-DQ haplotypes were handled as single units for association and clustering because linkage in the cohort was strong. Among about 360 genotyped donors of the cohort, an average of approximately 250,000 unique TCR beta nucleotide sequences were sequenced per donor, roughly 18% of them non-productive. The study at large found these results: A group of highly shared sequence variants was considered likely to be a technical artifact of the sequencing pipeline. The study gave a list of under 200 TCR beta chains associated with cytomegalovirus. When HLA alleles, especially DR and DQ, strongly co-occurred, attributing TCR associations to individual alleles was difficult. Because counts were too low, seventeen rarely observed V segments, including chromosome 9 orphons, were excluded from the earlier analysis of under 650 of the donors. In a later genetic analysis, fewer N-insertions in productive TCRs were reported among donors in an Asian-associated ancestry cluster than the 666-donor mean. Because the 87-base-pair reads could not distinguish some IMGT-functional V segments, including TRBV6-2 and TRBV6-3, those segments were excluded. In a later analysis, several top co-occurrence clusters were reported to appear linked to parvovirus B19, influenza, CMV and Epstein-Barr virus. The authors suggested that the approach could potentially be generalized to other disease states and immunological phenotypes. Only TCR beta chains were sequenced in this cohort, and the absence of alpha or paired-chain data limited detectable features. In an earlier analysis of 587 of the donors, most TCR beta V segments were observed in productive rearrangements about 87% or about 30% of the time, broadly matching IMGT annotations. According to a later analysis, TCR association rates differed among HLA loci, with DRB1 alleles showing the most associated TCRs and HLA-C alleles showing the fewest. Because HLA typing was missing for some donors at each locus, association tests included only the typed subset. A further reported finding was that TCR beta sequences accurately predicted the HLA-A and HLA-B alleles for most subjects in the first cohort. A few of the identified cytomegalovirus-associated TCR beta chains were confirmed in vitro to be specific for cytomegalovirus antigens. The classifier was reported to diagnose cytomegalovirus status with high specificity and sensitivity in both the original and validation cohorts. In a later analysis, HLA-associated TCR beta chains were found to be more clonally expanded and to have lower generation probabilities than equally common non-associated chains. While some public TCRs were present in many individuals, most TCR sequences turned up only very rarely across donors. CMV serostatus was the only immune exposure information available for the cohort. Correlated functional status among segregating V segments might be attributable to linkage disequilibrium, but an unknown experimental factor could not be ruled out. According to a later analysis, most CMV-associated TCR beta chains appeared to be HLA-restricted, and the HLA associations seemed to be driven largely by CMV exposure. A later genetic analysis associated a missense DCLRE1C variant with V-gene and J-gene trimming of TCR beta chains, and an independent cohort replicated the association. At a false discovery rate of 0.05, a later analysis linked fewer than 20,000 TCR beta sequences to specific HLA alleles. Roughly uniform sequencing depth across donors was assumed in presence/absence analyses, although this assumption may not hold.

In regard to this clone: Which antigen it targets is not known. No base-level quality is on record; no much larger clone is a single base apart.

The library was produced with the immunoSEQ multiplex PCR assay. For the multiplex PCR, a mixture combining 60 forward primers for TCR Vbeta segments and 13 reverse primers for TCR Jbeta segments was used. Amplification of the CDR3 region of rearranged TCR beta genes was performed with a multiplex PCR assay on genomic DNA. The Illumina HiSeq System was used to sequence the amplified TCR beta libraries as 87-base-pair reads. From the authors' description of their analysis: A later analysis tallied 75 million to 95 million unique TCR beta chains across the 666 repertoires, and some 12 million of those chains were shared by two or more donors. Raw reads were error-corrected and collapsed into unique sequences with a nearest-neighbor algorithm that merged closely related sequences to remove PCR and sequencing errors. V, D and J gene segments were assigned by aligning CDR3 sequences to IMGT reference sequences. For a sequence to be retained, a match of at least six nucleotides was required to both a V gene segment and a J gene segment. Rearrangements were classified as productive when the CDR3 lacked stop codons and remained in frame with V and J, and all other rearrangements were classified as non-productive. Following IMGT convention, CDR3 was defined as the stretch from the second conserved V-encoded cysteine up to the conserved J-encoded phenylalanine. Sequences without an unambiguous match to a single V gene segment were excluded from the earlier analysis of 500 to 700 of the donors. An earlier analysis of 500 to 700 of the donors classified V segments as functional when productive rearrangements were above 56.7% and as segregating when the standard deviation between donors was above 5%. A statistical classification framework was built to diagnose cytomegalovirus status from the catalog of TCR beta chain sequences. In a later analysis, V and J genes were assigned by comparing TCR nucleotide sequences against IMGT/GENE-DB human TR gene sequences. A later analysis assigned CDR3 sequences and most-parsimonious VDJ recombination scenarios with the TCRdist pipeline. A later analysis defined each TCR beta chain by its CDR3 amino acid sequence plus V-gene family, and excluded reads lacking a unique V-gene family. In a later analysis, fewer than 600 highly shared, low-generation-probability nucleotide sequences were removed to address suspected cross-contamination and a sequencing artifact. In a later analysis, a clonal expansion index was calculated for each public chain from normalized within-repertoire ranks of inferred template counts. A later analysis computed generation probabilities with a VDJ recombination model fitted to out-of-frame rearrangements, and checked the results against IGoR. In a later analysis, TCR-TCR, TCR-HLA and TCR-CMV co-occurrence was scored with hypergeometric tests, and a repertoire-size bias correction was applied to TCR pairs. False discovery rates were estimated in a later analysis by permuting HLA or CMV assignments 20 times. In a later analysis, co-occurring TCRs were grouped using DBSCAN, and TCRdist sequence similarity was added for clustering within HLA-allele-positive subsets. Co-occurrence clustering excluded repertoires with fewer than 30,000 or more than 120,000 public chains, plus five with anomalous nucleotide sharing. TCRdb retrieved this table from immuneACCESS and kept in-frame rearrangements only. Not all clones are present; in checked studies, unresolved V genes account for under half, and no reason is known for the remainder. Clone size and the V and J calls come from that table; the DNA yielded D and trimming. This sample gives about 130,000 clones in total; 60% to 80% of them show up just once. The ten largest make up over 2% of the sample.

The cohort was made up of hundreds of healthy bone marrow donors. At the time of sampling, every cohort member was nominally healthy, though immune exposures that went unrecorded were likely present. The donor tested CMV seropositive and was one of the 289 seropositive cohort members. A peripheral blood sample was collected from each donor, and TCR beta sequencing was performed on peripheral blood mononuclear cells. Genomic DNA was extracted from the blood cell samples with the Qiagen DNeasy Blood Extraction Kit. CDR1 and CDR2, looked up from the germline V gene, are SGHAT and FQNNGV. Measured from the cysteine to the phenylalanine, the CDR3 is 15 residues long. CDR3 DNA is the only sequence kept; it has 45 bases, read in frame from the first base. V is clipped by 2 bases and J by 1 base, and the sequence between their germline boundaries is 11 bases long.

This TCR came from an older woman in good health and CMV-seropositive. The rearrangement combines TRBV11-2 with TRBJ1-1; the D gene remains uncertain. Sample: PBMCs. The CDR3 corresponds to CASSLTLTKNTEAFF. The DNA is TGTGCCAGCAGCTTAACCCTAACCAAGAACACTGAAGCTTTCTTT.